This entry is about one T cell receptor beta chain. Its matching antigen is unknown. After constant-region reverse-primer amplification, full-length variable regions underwent semi-nested PCR with Nested Universal Primer A. TCRdb reanalysed the 5' RACE reads using MiXCR and keeps one entry per CDR3 protein. The sample contains 55,000 to 70,000 distinct CDR3 sequences, 28% of which appear only once. Germline V gene sequence: CDR1 SEHNR, CDR2 FQNEAQ (reference sequence). The CDR3 totals 13 residues. Trimming pared 7 bases from V and 9 bases from J, leaving 16 bases between. General observations from the study: In terms of TCR gene usage, tumor memory CD4+ T cells clustered together with blood and lymph node memory CD4+ cells, as well as with lymph node naive CD4+ cells.

The sample was tumor-infiltrating memory CD4+ T cells sorted from the breast tumor. The subset: memory CD4+ T cells, CD4+CD45RO+CD25-. This sequence originates from a female donor with breast cancer. This rearrangement joins TRBV7-9 to TRBJ1-5; D perhaps matches TRBD1 (5 bases). CDR3 DNA: TGTGCCAGCACCGTGGGGGGGGATCGGCCCCAGCATTTT. Its translation is CASTVGGDRPQHF.